A single sample is the source of the 12 T cell receptor beta chains below, sequenced in a study of neurological immune-mediated disorders. TCRdb re-analysed the 5' RACE reads in MiXCR, keeping a single row per CDR3 protein. The data show about 76,000 distinct CDR3 sequences, roughly a sixth seen once. The sequencing sample was made of PBMCs. Source of these receptors: a woman in her forties in good health.

This clonotype showed up many times. The V and J genes are TRBV20-1 and TRBJ1-5; 7 bases match TRBD1. Germline trimming cut 6 bases from V and 4 bases from J; bases unmatched to any gene: 9. Germline assignment: CDR1 DFQATT and CDR2 SNEGSKA (reference sequence). CDR3 size: 14 residues. The CDR3 nucleotides are TGCAGTGCGGTCTCCGGGACAGCAAATCAGCCCCAGCATTTT. Its translation is CSAVSGTANQPQHF.

There are many counts of this clonotype. This chain joins TRBV20-1 and TRBJ1-5; maybe TRBD1 (5 bases). The CDR3 has 15 amino acids. Germline values: CDR1 DFQATT, CDR2 SNEGSKA (reference sequence). The V end lost 4 bases, the J end lost 1 base, and 14 bases lay between the germline ends. The CDR3 nucleotides read TGCAGTGCTATTAGTAAGGGGCGAAGCAATCAGCCCCAGCATTTT. Its protein product is CSAISKGRSNQPQHF.

This clonotype was counted only a few times. The chain has TRBV11-2 and TRBJ1-1; D is perhaps TRBD1 (6 bases). The CDR3 consists of 13 residues. The V end was cut by 5 bases, the J end by 4 bases, with 11 bases between. The germline V gene has CDR1 SGHAT and CDR2 FQNNGV. CDR3 residues: CASSPPGVTEAFF. CDR3 nucleotide sequence: TGTGCCAGCAGCCCCCCAGGGGTCACTGAAGCTTTCTTT.

This clonotype was counted many times. V and J are TRBV10-3 and TRBJ2-2; 11 bases fit TRBD2. With 10 bases clipped from V and 2 bases from J, the junction kept 6 bases outside the gene matches. From germline, CDR1 is ENHRY and CDR2 SYGVKD. The CDR3 runs 15 residues. This CDR3 reads CATGTSGPNTGELFF. DNA for the CDR3: TGTGCCACCGGGACTAGCGGCCCAAACACCGGGGAGCTGTTTTTT.

This clonotype was seen ten or more times. The V call is TRBV6-1, the J call TRBJ2-3, with TRBD1 as a possible D gene (5 bases). V was shortened by 2 bases and J by 4 bases, with 7 bases between the two germline ends. Germline V gene data show CDR1 as MNHNS and CDR2 as SASEGT. There are 13 residues in the CDR3. CDR3 in DNA: TGTGCCAGCAGTGAACCAGGGCCAGATACGCAGTATTTT. Amino acids: CASSEPGPDTQYF.

This clonotype was recorded a few times. The chain has TRBV19 and TRBJ2-3; TRBD1 might be the D (5 bases). CDR1 is LNHDA and CDR2 is SQIVND in the germline V gene (reference sequence). Trimming left V 4 bases short and J 6 bases short, with 14 bases between. The CDR3 spans 14 residues. The CDR3 loop reads CASSTIRVQDTQYF. DNA of the CDR3: TGTGCCAGTAGTACCATCAGGGTTCAGGATACGCAGTATTTT.

This clonotype has ten or more counts. The chain is built from TRBV20-1 and TRBJ1-2, with a tentative D call TRBD1 (6 bases). The CDR3 consists of 14 residues. Looked up from germline, CDR1 is DFQATT and CDR2 is SNEGSKA (reference sequence). Trimming removed 6 bases at V and 8 bases at J, with 22 bases between. CDR3 amino acids: CSAPAGQRAGGYTF. CDR3 nucleotide sequence: TGCAGTGCCCCCGCGGGACAACGGGCGGGAGGCTACACCTTC.

This clonotype was counted only a few times. The chain uses TRBV5-1 and TRBJ2-5, with D unresolved. Trimming removed 2 bases at V and 2 bases at J, with 4 bases between. The V gene's germline CDR1 is SGHRS and CDR2 YFSETQ. The CDR3 sequence is 12 residues long. The CDR3 is CASSLRQETQYF. In DNA form, the CDR3 reads TGCGCCAGCAGCTTACGACAAGAGACCCAGTACTTC.

This clonotype was seen at least ten times. The V gene is TRBV4-3, the J gene TRBJ2-2; 8 bases align to TRBD2. Germline CDR1 and CDR2: LGHNA and YSLEER. V lost 0 bases and J lost 7; bases outside the gene matches: 7. This CDR3 has 16 residues. The chain's CDR3 is CASSQDRRTSGGELFF. The DNA of the CDR3 is TGCGCCAGCAGCCAAGATCGGCGAACTAGCGGCGGGGAGCTGTTTTTT.

This clonotype was detected many times. The chain uses TRBV4-2 and TRBJ1-5, with D tentatively TRBD1 (5 bases). Germline loops: CDR1 LGHNA, CDR2 YNFKEQ. This CDR3 has 16 residues. The V gene lost 0 bases and the J gene lost 2 bases, with 11 bases spanning the gap. This CDR3 reads CASSQDGSGGNQPQHF. In nucleotides, the CDR3 is TGTGCCAGCAGCCAAGACGGATCGGGGGGCAATCAGCCCCAGCATTTT.

This clonotype was counted many times. This rearrangement joins TRBV12-3 or TRBV12-4 to TRBJ2-3; TRBD2 matches at 9 bases. Trimming removed 5 bases from V and 1 base from J; junction bases left unmatched: 7. The CDR3 has 16 residues. This CDR3 reads CASSPRTSAGTDTQYF. The CDR3 nucleotides are TGTGCCAGCAGTCCGAGGACTAGCGCAGGCACAGATACGCAGTATTTT.

The sample holds many counts of this clonotype. This chain connects TRBV7-2 to TRBJ1-1; no firm D call. With 4 bases removed from V and 1 base from J, the gap between germline ends came to 10 bases. Germline V CDR1 and CDR2: SGHTA, FQGNSA. The CDR3 is 14 amino acids. The CDR3 coding sequence is TGTGCCAGCAGCTATACGCCCAGGAACACTGAAGCTTTCTTT. It encodes CASSYTPRNTEAFF.